The 15 T cell receptor beta chains listed next were all sequenced from one sample in a study of spatial heterogeneity in lung cancer. Indicated time point: sample taken at primary tumor resection. These receptors' antigens are unknown. TCRdb recomputed calls from the 5' RACE reads with MiXCR, one row per CDR3 protein. The sample comprises several thousand distinct CDR3 sequences, about 5.3% of which are singletons, and around 25% rests with the top ten. Study-wide results and limits: Tumor mutation counts were tracked by expanded intratumoral alpha and beta TCR counts.

The sample was lung tumor tissue, taken at surgery. The receptors were sampled from a male donor with early-stage non-small cell lung cancer.

This clonotype is termed medium-sized (0.01 to 0.1%). J is TRBJ1-5 and V is TRBV6-2 or TRBV6-3; D gene unclear. Germline V gene lookup returns CDR1 MNHEY and CDR2 SVGEGT. V lost 7 bases, J lost 4 bases, and 14 bases lay in between. The CDR3 is 14 residues long. The CDR3 coding sequence is TGTGCCAGCACCCTGGGGTTTGGGAATCAGCCCCAGCATTTT. Its protein product is CASTLGFGNQPQHF.

Comment on this clonotype: A much larger clone is a single base away; this may be a read error. The DNA is left out, because the CDR3 cannot be placed on it with certainty; the CDR3 is given as TCRdb lists it. This chain uses TRBV3-1 with TRBJ1-6. CDR1 and CDR2 from the germline V gene are LGHDT and YNNKEL (reference sequence). The CDR3 sequence runs 15 residues, both termini included. The CDR3 region is CASSRFGFGNSPLQF.

Ten or more counts support this clonotype. This sequence joins TRBV27 and TRBJ1-2; 7 bases align to TRBD1. J lost 4 bases, V lost 4 bases, and 9 bases had no gene match. CDR1 and CDR2 from the germline V gene are MNHEY and SMNVEV (reference sequence). The CDR3 has 15 residues. CDR3 region: CASSSVGTEIYGYTF. CDR3 nucleotide sequence: TGTGCCAGCAGTTCCGTAGGGACAGAGATCTATGGCTACACCTTC.

By share, this clonotype counts as medium-sized. The V gene is TRBV19, the J gene TRBJ1-2; 9 bases map to TRBD1. Looked up from germline, CDR1 is LNHDA and CDR2 is SQIVND (reference sequence). After removal of 5 bases from V and 10 bases from J, the junction contained 14 bases not matched to a gene. CDR3 size: 15 residues. The CDR3 here is CASSPRGGTGTIYTF. The CDR3 nucleotides read TGTGCCAGTAGTCCCCGAGGGGGGACAGGGACCATCTACACCTTC.

At least ten counts were recorded for this clonotype. The chain combines TRBV20-1 with TRBJ2-5; 14 bases are a match to TRBD2. This CDR3 comprises 14 residues. J was trimmed by 5 bases and V by 3 bases; bases with no gene match: 2. Germline V gives CDR1 DFQATT, CDR2 SNEGSKA (reference sequence). The CDR3 spells CSARTSGRGETQYF. DNA of the CDR3: TGCAGTGCTAGGACTAGCGGGAGGGGGGAGACCCAGTACTTC.

In its sample, this clonotype ranks as medium-sized (0.01 to 0.1%). The CDR3 loop reads CASSLTGVNQPQHF. Here the CDR3 DNA reads TGTGCCAGCAGCTTAACGGGTGTTAATCAGCCCCAGCATTTT. The chain joins TRBV7-2 to TRBJ1-5; D is uncertain. The ends were cut back, 2 bases at V and 4 bases at J, with 9 bases in the middle. From germline, CDR1 is SGHTA and CDR2 FQGNSA. There are 14 residues in the CDR3.

The table lists this clonotype with many counts. V gene TRBV6-1 combines with J gene TRBJ2-2, with 7 bases matching TRBD1. Trimming removed 5 bases from V and 2 bases from J; junction bases left unmatched: 11. This CDR3 comprises 17 residues. The V gene's germline CDR1 is MNHNS and CDR2 SASEGT. As DNA, the CDR3 is TGTGCCAGCAGTCGTTCCCCACAGGGGCTTAACACCGGGGAGCTGTTTTTT. As protein: CASSRSPQGLNTGELFF.

This clonotype was observed many times. J is TRBJ1-2 and V is TRBV7-9; the match to TRBD1 covers 9 bases. With V trimmed by 6 bases and J by 4 bases, 9 bases remained unmatched. CDR3 length: 15 amino acids. The germline gives CDR1 SEHNR, CDR2 FQNEAQ (reference sequence). CDR3: CASRRTGEVTYGYTF. CDR3 nucleotide sequence: TGTGCCAGCAGGAGGACAGGGGAGGTCACCTATGGCTACACCTTC.

By sample fraction, this clonotype is medium-sized (0.01 to 0.1%). The chain employs TRBV29-1 and TRBJ2-7; D may be TRBD1 (6 bases). CDR3 length equals 14 residues. V gave up 4 bases and J gave up 2 bases, with 15 bases separating them. Per the germline V gene, CDR1 is SQVTM and CDR2 is ANQGSEA. CDR3: CSVGRTGTTYEQYF. The DNA for the CDR3 is TGCAGCGTTGGCCGAACAGGGACCACCTACGAGCAGTACTTC.

This clonotype is medium-sized. The chain carries TRBV5-1 and TRBJ1-1, with D uncertain. From germline, CDR1 is SGHRS and CDR2 YFSETQ. The V and J ends lost 0 bases and 0 bases respectively, with 9 bases between them. The CDR3 length is 15 residues. CDR3: CASSLALVMNTEAFF. In DNA form, the CDR3 reads TGCGCCAGCAGCTTGGCGTTGGTAATGAACACTGAAGCTTTCTTT.

This clonotype was observed many times. The V gene is TRBV4-2, the J gene TRBJ1-1, with 7 positions matching TRBD1. Germline loops: CDR1 LGHNA, CDR2 YNFKEQ. The CDR3 is made up of 14 amino acids. V shed 4 bases and J 5 bases; nucleotides not matched to a gene: 7. CDR3: CASSPKGAGTEAFF. In nucleotides, the CDR3 is TGTGCCAGCAGCCCTAAGGGGGCGGGGACTGAAGCTTTCTTT.

This clonotype showed up many times. This chain joins TRBV15 and TRBJ2-3; the match to TRBD1 covers 7 bases. V lost 1 base to trimming and J lost 2 bases; unmatched junction nucleotides: 3. The CDR3 spans 15 residues. Germline CDR1 is LNHNV and CDR2 is YYDKDF (reference sequence). The CDR3 here is CATSRADRATDTQYF. The CDR3 nucleotides are TGTGCCACCAGCAGAGCTGACAGGGCCACAGATACGCAGTATTTT.

This clonotype was counted ten times or more. This chain's CDR3 is CASSVEAGTGDSPLHF. CDR3 DNA sequence: TGTGCCAGCAGCGTAGAGGCCGGGACAGGAGATTCACCCCTCCACTTT. The rearrangement uses TRBV9 and TRBJ1-6, with 8 nucleotides matching TRBD1. CDR1 and CDR2 (germline): SGDLS, YYNGEE. The CDR3 is 16 residues long. V was pared by 0 bases and J by 8 bases, with 7 bases of the junction left unmatched. Full variable domain (outside the CDR3, taken from reference TRBV9 and TRBJ1-6): DSGVTQTPKHLITATGQRVTLRCSPRSGDLSVYWYQQSLDQGLQFLIQYYNGEERAKGNILERFSAQQFPDLHSELNLSSLELGDSALYFCASSVEAGTGDSPLHFGNGTRLTVT.

This clonotype was seen repeatedly, ten times or more. This sequence joins TRBV12-3 or TRBV12-4 and TRBJ2-1; TRBD1 might be the D (6 bases). V gave up 4 bases and J gave up 4 bases, with 8 bases separating them. CDR3 length: 13 amino acids. The CDR3 reads CASSSGTYNEQFF. The CDR3 nucleotides are TGTGCCAGCAGTTCCGGGACATACAATGAGCAGTTCTTC.

This clonotype was recorded many times. V usage is TRBV10-3 and J usage is TRBJ2-7, with D possibly matching TRBD1 (6 bases). This CDR3 contains 16 residues. Germline lookup yields CDR1 ENHRY and CDR2 SYGVKD. Trimming took off 2 bases at V and 2 bases at J, with 16 bases between the two ends. The CDR3 nucleotides read TGTGCCATCAGTGAGCCCCTAGTCCGGGACACCTACGAGCAGTACTTC. Residues: CAISEPLVRDTYEQYF.